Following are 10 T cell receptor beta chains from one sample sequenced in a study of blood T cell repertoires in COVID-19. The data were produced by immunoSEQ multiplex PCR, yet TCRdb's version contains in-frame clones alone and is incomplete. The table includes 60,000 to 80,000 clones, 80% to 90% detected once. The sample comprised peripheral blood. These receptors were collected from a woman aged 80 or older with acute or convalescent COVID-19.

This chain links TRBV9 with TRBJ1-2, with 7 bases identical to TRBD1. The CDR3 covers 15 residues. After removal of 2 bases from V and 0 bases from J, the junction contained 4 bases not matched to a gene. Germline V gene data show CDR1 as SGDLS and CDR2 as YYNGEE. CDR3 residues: CASSVDRAANYGYTF. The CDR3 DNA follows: TGTGCCAGCAGCGTTGACAGGGCAGCTAACTATGGCTACACCTTC.

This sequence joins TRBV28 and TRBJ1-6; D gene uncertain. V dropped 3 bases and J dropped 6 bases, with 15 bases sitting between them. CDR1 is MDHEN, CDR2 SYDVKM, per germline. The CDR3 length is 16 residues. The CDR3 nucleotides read TGTGCCAGCAGTTTGGAGGGCGGACGACGTAATTCACCCCTCCACTTT. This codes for CASSLEGGRRNSPLHF.

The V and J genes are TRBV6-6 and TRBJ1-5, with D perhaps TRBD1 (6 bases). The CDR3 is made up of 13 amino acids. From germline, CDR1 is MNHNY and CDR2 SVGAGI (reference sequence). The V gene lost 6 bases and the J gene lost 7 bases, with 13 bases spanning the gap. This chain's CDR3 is CASSPGDGQPQHF. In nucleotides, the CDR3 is TGTGCCAGCAGCCCAGGGGATGGCCAGCCCCAGCATTTT.

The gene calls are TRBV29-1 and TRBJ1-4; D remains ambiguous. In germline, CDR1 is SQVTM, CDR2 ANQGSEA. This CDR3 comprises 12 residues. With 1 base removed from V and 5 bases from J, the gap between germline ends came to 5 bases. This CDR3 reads CSVEAENEKLFF. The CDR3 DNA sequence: TGCAGCGTTGAAGCCGAGAATGAAAAACTGTTTTTT.

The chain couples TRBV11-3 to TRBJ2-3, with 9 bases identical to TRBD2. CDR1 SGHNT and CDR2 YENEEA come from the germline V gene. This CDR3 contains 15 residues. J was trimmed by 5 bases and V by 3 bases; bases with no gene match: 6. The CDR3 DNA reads TGTGCCAGCAGCTTTCGACTAGCGGAAGGAGATACGCAGTATTTT. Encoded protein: CASSFRLAEGDTQYF.

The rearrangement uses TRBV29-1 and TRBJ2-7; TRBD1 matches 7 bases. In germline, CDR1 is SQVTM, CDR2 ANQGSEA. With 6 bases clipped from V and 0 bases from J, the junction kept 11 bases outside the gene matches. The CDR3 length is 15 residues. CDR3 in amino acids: CSVRLGQPNSYEQYF. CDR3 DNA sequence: TGCAGCGTCCGTCTGGGACAGCCCAACTCCTACGAGCAGTACTTC.

CDR3 coding DNA: TGCGCCAGCAGCCTCTATGGCGGGACAGGGTCATACAATGAGCAGTTCTTC. It translates to CASSLYGGTGSYNEQFF. The V gene is TRBV4-1, the J gene TRBJ2-1; 9 bases map to TRBD1. Germline-derived CDR1 and CDR2 are MGHRA and YSYEKL. The CDR3 runs 17 residues. The V gene end was trimmed by 4 bases and the J gene end by 4 bases; junction bases not matched to a gene: 11.

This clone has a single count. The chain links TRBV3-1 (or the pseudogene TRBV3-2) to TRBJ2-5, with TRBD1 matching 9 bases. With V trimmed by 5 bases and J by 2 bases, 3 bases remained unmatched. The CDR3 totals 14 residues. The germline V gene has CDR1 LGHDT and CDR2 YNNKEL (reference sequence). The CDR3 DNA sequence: TGTGCCAGCAGCTTAGACAGGGGGCAAGAGACCCAGTACTTC. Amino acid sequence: CASSLDRGQETQYF.

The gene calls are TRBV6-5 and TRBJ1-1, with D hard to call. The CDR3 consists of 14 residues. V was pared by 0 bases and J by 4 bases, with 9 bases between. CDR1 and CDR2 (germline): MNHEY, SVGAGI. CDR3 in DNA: TGTGCCAGCAGTTACTCACGCAGTGTCACTGAAGCTTTCTTT. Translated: CASSYSRSVTEAFF.

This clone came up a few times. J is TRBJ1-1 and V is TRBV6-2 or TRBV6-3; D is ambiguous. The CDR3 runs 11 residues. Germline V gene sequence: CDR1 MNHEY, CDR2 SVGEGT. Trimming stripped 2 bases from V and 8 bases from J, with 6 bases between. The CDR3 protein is CASSYRREAFF. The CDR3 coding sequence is TGTGCCAGCAGTTACCGGAGGGAAGCTTTCTTT.